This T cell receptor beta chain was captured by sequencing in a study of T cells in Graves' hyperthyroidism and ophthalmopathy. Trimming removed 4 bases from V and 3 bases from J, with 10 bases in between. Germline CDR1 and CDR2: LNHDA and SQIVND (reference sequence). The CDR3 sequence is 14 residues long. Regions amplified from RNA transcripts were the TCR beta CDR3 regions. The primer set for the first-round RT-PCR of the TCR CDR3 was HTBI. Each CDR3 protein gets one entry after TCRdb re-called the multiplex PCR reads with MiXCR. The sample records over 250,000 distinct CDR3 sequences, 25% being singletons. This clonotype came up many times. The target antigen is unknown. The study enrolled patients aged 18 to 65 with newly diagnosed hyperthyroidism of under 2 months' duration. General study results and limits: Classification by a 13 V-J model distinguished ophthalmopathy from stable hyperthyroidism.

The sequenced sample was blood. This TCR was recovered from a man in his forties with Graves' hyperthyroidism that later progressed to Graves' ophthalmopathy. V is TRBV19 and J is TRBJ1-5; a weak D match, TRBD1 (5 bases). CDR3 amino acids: CASSTTVYNQPQHF. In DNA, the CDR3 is TGTGCCAGTAGTACGACAGTTTACAATCAGCCCCAGCATTTT.